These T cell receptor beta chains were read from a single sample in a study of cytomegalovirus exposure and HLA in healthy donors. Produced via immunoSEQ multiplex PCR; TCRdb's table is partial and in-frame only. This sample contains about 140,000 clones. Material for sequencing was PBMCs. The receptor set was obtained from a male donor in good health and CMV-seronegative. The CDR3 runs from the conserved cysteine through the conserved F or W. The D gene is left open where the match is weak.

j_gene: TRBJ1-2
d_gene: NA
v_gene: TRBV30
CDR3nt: TGTGCCTGGCTCGGAGATGGCTACACCTTC
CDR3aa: CAWLGDGYTF

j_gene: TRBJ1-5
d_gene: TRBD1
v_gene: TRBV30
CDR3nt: TGTGCCGTACAGGGGGGCAATCAGCCCCAGCATTTT
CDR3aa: CAVQGGNQPQHF

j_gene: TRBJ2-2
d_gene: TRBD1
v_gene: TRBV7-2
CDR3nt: TGTGCCAGCAGCTCTCTTCAGGGGGTTCTCGGGGAGCTGTTTTTT
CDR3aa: CASSSLQGVLGELFF

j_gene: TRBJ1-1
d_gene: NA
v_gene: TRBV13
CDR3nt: TGTGCCAGCAGCTTAGGCCGCGAGACATTGGGCACTGAAGCTTTCTTT
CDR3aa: CASSLGRETLGTEAFF

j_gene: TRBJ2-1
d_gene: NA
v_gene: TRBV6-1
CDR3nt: TGTGCCAGCACCGTGAGGGGATTAGCGGACAATGAGCAGTTCTTC
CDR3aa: CASTVRGLADNEQFF

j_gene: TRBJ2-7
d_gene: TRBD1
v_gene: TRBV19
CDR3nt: TGTGCCAGTAGTATAGGTCAGGGGGCCTACGAGCAGTACTTC
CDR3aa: CASSIGQGAYEQYF

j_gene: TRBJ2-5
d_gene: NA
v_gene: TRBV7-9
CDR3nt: TGTGCCAGCAGCTTTGCAGGGGTAGAGACCCAGTACTTC
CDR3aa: CASSFAGVETQYF

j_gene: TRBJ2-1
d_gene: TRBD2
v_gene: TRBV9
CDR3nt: TGTGCCAGCAGAAGCGGGAGTTCCTACAATGAGCAGTTCTTC
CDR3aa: CASRSGSSYNEQFF

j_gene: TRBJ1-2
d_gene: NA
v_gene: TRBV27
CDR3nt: TGTGCCAGCAGTTTTGGTGGAGGGAAGGGTGGCTATGGCTACACCTTC
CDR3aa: CASSFGGGKGGYGYTF

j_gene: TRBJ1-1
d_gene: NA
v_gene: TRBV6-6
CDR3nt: TGTGCCAGCACCAACCTGGCGGCGGGCACTGAAGCTTTCTTT
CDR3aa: CASTNLAAGTEAFF

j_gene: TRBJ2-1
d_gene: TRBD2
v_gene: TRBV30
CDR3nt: TGTGCCTGGAGTCCCGGGACTAGCGGAGACAATGAGCAGTTCTTC
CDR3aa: CAWSPGTSGDNEQFF

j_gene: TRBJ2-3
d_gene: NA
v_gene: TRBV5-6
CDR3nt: TGTGCCAGCAGCCAAACCTCGGGTACGCAGTATTTT
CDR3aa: CASSQTSGTQYF

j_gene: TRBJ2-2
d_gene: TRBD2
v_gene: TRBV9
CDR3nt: TGTGCCAGCAGCGTAAGCGGGGGGCTCACCGGGGAGCTGTTTTTT
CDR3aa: CASSVSGGLTGELFF

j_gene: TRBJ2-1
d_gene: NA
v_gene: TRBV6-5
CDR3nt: TGTGCCAGCAGTTCGGGAGAAAGGGGCGGTGAGCAGTTCTTC
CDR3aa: CASSSGERGGEQFF

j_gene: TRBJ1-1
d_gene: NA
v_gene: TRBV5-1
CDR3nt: TGCGCCAGCAGCTTGGTACAGCTGAACACTGAAGCTTTCTTT
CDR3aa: CASSLVQLNTEAFF

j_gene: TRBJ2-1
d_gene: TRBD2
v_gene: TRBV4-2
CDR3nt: TGTGCCAGCAGCCAAGATATAACTAGCGGGGGGAATGAGCAGTTCTTC
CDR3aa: CASSQDITSGGNEQFF

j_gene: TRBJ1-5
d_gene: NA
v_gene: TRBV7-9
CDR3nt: TGTGCCAGCAGCTTAGGTCAGGGATTCAATCAGCCCCAGCATTTT
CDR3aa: CASSLGQGFNQPQHF

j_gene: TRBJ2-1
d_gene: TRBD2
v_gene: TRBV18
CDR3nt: TGTGCCAGCTCACCCACCGCGGGGCTAGCGGGAGGGAATGAGCAGTTCTTC
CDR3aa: CASSPTAGLAGGNEQFF